The entry below describes one T cell receptor beta chain. This record comes from a study of lymphopenia after photon versus proton radiotherapy. CDR1 and CDR2 (germline): SGHRS, YFSETQ. Trimming cost V 4 bases and J 1 base; bases outside gene matches: 4. This CDR3 has 14 amino acids. Sequencing used immunoSEQ multiplex PCR; TCRdb keeps in-frame clones, though not all of them. The repertoire has 45,000 to 65,000 clones, 92% of them found once; the top ten carry under 20%. This sequence was found in a woman between 40 and 55 years old with cholangiocarcinoma. The sequenced sample was peripheral blood, obtained from a patient treated with photon-based radiotherapy. The chain links TRBV5-1 to TRBJ1-1; 7 bases are shared with TRBD1. The CDR3 sequence is CASSEGQPNTEAFF. The CDR3 coding sequence is TGCGCCAGCAGCGAGGGACAGCCGAACACTGAAGCTTTCTTT.